This entry features one T cell receptor (beta chain) sequence. The CDR3 is 12 residues long. V lost 5 bases and J lost 9; bases outside the gene matches: 4. These data are taken from a study of blood T cell repertoires in COVID-19. Overall study context: Donors in the United States, Italy and Spain gave samples during acute or convalescent COVID-19. T cells, B-cell-depleted T cells, or PBMCs supplied cDNA or gDNA.

As processed by the authors: Amplified reference gene primers provided the basis for estimating nucleated cell counts. Method: immunoSEQ multiplex PCR; TCRdb's copy keeps in-frame clones and lacks some. D and trimming were read from the DNA, whereas the V and J calls and clone size are those reported in that table. Of approximately 70,000 clones in the sample, more than 75% were seen once. The sequence came from a woman aged 70 to 79 with acute or convalescent COVID-19. The rearrangement links TRBV12-3 or TRBV12-4 to TRBJ1-1, with TRBD1 identical over 9 bases. The sample was peripheral blood. DNA of the CDR3: TGTGCCAGCAGTCCCGGGACAGGGAAAGCTTTCTTT. This gives the protein CASSPGTGKAFF.